Following are 15 T cell receptor beta chains from one sample sequenced in a study of PD-L1 blockade in urothelial cancer (dated by TCRdb to about 2017). Read against the paper, the sample's time point label means: pretreatment peripheral blood. The library was generated by the immunoSEQ multiplex PCR assay. TCRdb limited this immuneACCESS table to in-frame rearrangements with V and J called. A share of clones is missing; checked studies link under half to unresolved V genes, and the rest is unexplained. Present in this sample are tens of thousands of clones, 70% to 90% of which were seen just once. The ten largest clones capture approximately 15% of the sample. The material was PBMCs, obtained around atezolizumab (anti-PD-L1) treatment. These receptor sequences come from a man in his 60s with urothelial cancer.

The CDR3 sequence is CASSLGPGRGGYTF. CDR3 DNA: TGTGCCAGCAGCTTAGGACCCGGCAGGGGTGGCTACACCTTC. The genes are TRBV11-2 and TRBJ1-2; tentatively, D is TRBD1 (6 bases). This CDR3 is built from 14 residues. Germline CDR1 and CDR2: SGHAT and FQNNGV. Trimming removed 1 base from V and 7 bases from J, with 13 bases in between.

In its sample, this clone was seen once. CDR3 nucleotide sequence: TGTGCCAGCAGTGACTCAATGGGGGGGACGTCCTACGAGCAGTACTTC. Encoded protein: CASSDSMGGTSYEQYF. The chain couples TRBV6-4 to TRBJ2-7; 7 bases match TRBD2. The CDR3 runs 16 residues. Germline V gives CDR1 MRHNA, CDR2 SNTAGT. V lost 0 bases, J lost 1 base, and 6 bases stayed unmatched.

The chain recombines TRBV5-1 with TRBJ2-7; a weak D match, TRBD2 (5 bases). V was cut by 4 bases and J by 3 bases, with 17 bases left in between. The length of the CDR3 is 15 residues. Germline loops: CDR1 SGHRS, CDR2 YFSETQ. CDR3 region: CASSPGSSRLYEQYF. As DNA, the CDR3 is TGCGCCAGCAGCCCTGGGAGTAGCAGGCTCTACGAGCAGTACTTC.

This clone was seen only a few times. Compared with germline, one end of the junction differs, possibly owing to a read error. The chain links TRBV7-8 to TRBJ2-4; 11 bases are a match to TRBD2. The CDR3 is 13 residues long. The germline gives CDR1 SGHVS, CDR2 FQNEAQ. The CDR3 sequence is CASSAIIAGGLSF. CDR3 nucleotides: TGTGCCAGCAGCGCCATCATAGCGGGGGGGCTCAGCTTC.

The rearrangement links TRBV28 to TRBJ1-2, with 8 bases lining up with TRBD1. Germline V gene sequence: CDR1 MDHEN, CDR2 SYDVKM. The CDR3 runs 15 residues. The V and J ends lost 7 bases and 6 bases, in that order; junction bases with no gene match: 13. CDR3 region: CASITADRAANGYTF. CDR3 coding DNA: TGTGCCAGCATTACTGCGGACAGGGCAGCCAATGGCTACACCTTC.

As DNA, the CDR3 is TGTGCCAGCAGCGTAGGACCCGGGTCTGGCTACACCTTC. Protein sequence: CASSVGPGSGYTF. V is TRBV9 and J is TRBJ1-2; no firm D call. Trimming cost V 0 bases and J 7 bases, with 10 bases left between them. This CDR3 has 13 residues. CDR1 and CDR2 from the germline V gene are SGDLS and YYNGEE.

This clone is a singleton in its sample. V usage is TRBV27 and J usage is TRBJ2-7, with a tentative D call TRBD2 (5 bases). Germline loops: CDR1 MNHEY, CDR2 SMNVEV (reference sequence). V was clipped by 6 bases and J by 3 bases, with 6 bases between them. The CDR3 has 11 amino acids. In DNA form, the CDR3 reads TGTGCCAGCAGCGACTACTACGAGCAGTACTTC. Translation: CASSDYYEQYF.

For the CDR3, the DNA is TGCGCCAGCAGCTTGCGACAGGGTGACCGAGCTTTCTTT. Translation gives CASSLRQGDRAFF. The chain couples TRBV5-1 to TRBJ1-1, with 7 bases that match TRBD1. The germline V gene encodes CDR1 SGHRS and CDR2 YFSETQ. After removal of 1 base from V and 10 bases from J, the junction contained 7 bases not matched to a gene. The CDR3 is 13 residues long.

In DNA, the CDR3 is TGCGCCAGCAGCCCAACTAGCGGCTACACAGATACGCAGTATTTT. The encoded protein is CASSPTSGYTDTQYF. This rearrangement joins TRBV4-1 to TRBJ2-3; 8 bases align to TRBD2. CDR1 and CDR2 from the germline V gene are MGHRA and YSYEKL. J was trimmed by 2 bases and V by 4 bases; bases with no gene match: 5. CDR3 length: 15 residues.

This rearrangement joins TRBV15 to TRBJ1-1; maybe TRBD1 (6 bases). CDR3 length: 13 residues. Germline V gene data show CDR1 as LNHNV and CDR2 as YYDKDF (reference sequence). V shed 3 bases and J shed 8 bases, with 13 bases lying between them. DNA of the CDR3: TGTGCCACCAGCAGTGGGACAATACAAGAAGCTTTCTTT. Translation gives CATSSGTIQEAFF.

V is TRBV7-9 and J is TRBJ1-5, with unresolved D. V lost 5 bases and J 4 bases, leaving 9 bases between the germline ends. CDR1 and CDR2 from the germline V gene are SEHNR and FQNEAQ (reference sequence). This CDR3 contains 13 residues. CDR3 amino acids: CASSRDGNQPQHF. In nucleotides, the CDR3 is TGTGCCAGCAGCCGAGATGGTAATCAGCCCCAGCATTTT.

V is TRBV11-2 and J is TRBJ1-3, with 9 bases that match TRBD1. This CDR3 region has 15 residues. Germline trimming cut 5 bases from V and 4 bases from J; bases unmatched to any gene: 6. The germline gives CDR1 SGHAT, CDR2 FQNNGV. The CDR3 loop is CASSVQGASGNTIYF. The CDR3 DNA sequence: TGTGCCAGCAGCGTACAGGGGGCTTCCGGAAACACCATATATTTT.

A remark on this clone: The junction shows a germline mismatch at one end, possibly a read error. The V call is TRBV7-8, the J call TRBJ1-2; tentatively, D is TRBD1 (5 bases). There are 13 residues in the CDR3. Germline lookup yields CDR1 SGHVS and CDR2 FQNEAQ. The CDR3 bases are TGTGCCAGCAGCCAGGCGGGACTGTATGGCCACACCTTC. This translates into CASSQAGLYGHTF. The full variable domain, rest sourced from reference TRBV7-8 and TRBJ1-2, is GAGVSQSPRYKVAKRGQDVALRCDPISGHVSLFWYQQALGQGPEFLTYFQNEAQLDKSGLPSDRFFAERPEGSVSTLKIQRTQQEDSAVYLCASSQAGLYGHTFGSGTRLTVV.

The gene calls are TRBV5-1 and TRBJ2-3; 7 bases are shared with TRBD2. The length of the CDR3 is 16 residues. With V trimmed by 0 bases and J by 0 bases, 4 bases remained unmatched. Germline-derived CDR1 and CDR2 are SGHRS and YFSETQ. The CDR3 bases are TGCGCCAGCAGCTTGGCCTTGCGGGGGAGCACAGATACGCAGTATTTT. This encodes CASSLALRGSTDTQYF.

Here the CDR3 reads CASSLTTGRNTGELFF. The DNA for the CDR3 is TGTGCCAGCAGCTTAACGACAGGGCGGAACACCGGGGAGCTGTTTTTT. The V call is TRBV7-3, the J call TRBJ2-2; the match to TRBD1 covers 7 bases. Germline V gene lookup returns CDR1 SGHTA and CDR2 FQGTGA. V was clipped by 0 bases and J by 1 base; unmatched bases: 2. The CDR3 contains 16 residues.